Following are 15 T cell receptor beta chains from one sample sequenced in a study of blood T cell repertoires in COVID-19. Assay used: immunoSEQ multiplex PCR; TCRdb lists only in-frame clones, some missing. The data contain 150,000 or so clones, roughly 85% of them seen just once; the ten biggest clones take up about 3%. The sequenced sample consisted of peripheral blood. All receptors come from a human donor with acute or convalescent COVID-19. The donor label of this sample is uncertain.

The chain carries TRBV19 and TRBJ1-1; 10 bases agree with TRBD1. J was trimmed by 2 bases and V by 7 bases; bases with no gene match: 16. The CDR3 has 18 amino acids. Germline values: CDR1 LNHDA, CDR2 SQIVND (reference sequence). The DNA for the CDR3 is TGTGCCAGTACTCCCGGGACAGGGGCCCGCATGGGTAACACTGAAGCTTTCTTT. Its protein is CASTPGTGARMGNTEAFF.

V gene TRBV29-1 combines with J gene TRBJ2-2; D is perhaps TRBD2 (6 bases). Per germline, CDR1 SQVTM and CDR2 ANQGSEA. The CDR3 spans 14 residues. V dropped 5 bases and J dropped 0 bases, with 10 bases sitting between them. CDR3 in DNA: TGCAGCGTTTTCCGGGGGTCGAACACCGGGGAGCTGTTTTTT. Its protein product is CSVFRGSNTGELFF.

V gene TRBV7-2 combines with J gene TRBJ1-1; possible D gene TRBD1, 5 bases. CDR3 length: 15 residues. Germline V gives CDR1 SGHTA, CDR2 FQGNSA. V gave up 5 bases and J gave up 3 bases, with 16 bases separating them. This CDR3 reads CASSPQVQADTEAFF. In DNA, the CDR3 is TGTGCCAGCAGCCCCCAGGTACAGGCGGACACTGAAGCTTTCTTT.

The chain uses TRBV2 and TRBJ1-2; 9 bases align to TRBD1. Germline V gives CDR1 SNHLY, CDR2 FYNNEI. CDR3 length: 19 residues. Trimming at V came to 2 bases and at J to 7 bases, leaving 20 bases not matched to a gene. The CDR3 reads CASSETRLKGGQGKGGYTF. CDR3 sequence (DNA): TGTGCCAGCAGTGAAACCCGACTTAAAGGTGGACAGGGGAAAGGTGGCTACACCTTC. Using reference TRBV2 and TRBJ1-2 for the parts outside the CDR3, the full variable domain is EPEVTQTPSHQVTQMGQEVILRCVPISNHLYFYWYRQILGQKVEFLVSFYNNEISEKSEIFDDQFSVERPDGSNFTLKIRSTKLEDSAMYFCASSETRLKGGQGKGGYTFGSGTRLTVV.

Only one count was recorded for this clone. The gene calls are TRBV4-3 and TRBJ1-3; the D is unclear. Germline V gene lookup returns CDR1 LGHNA and CDR2 YSLEER. This CDR3 region has 16 residues. V lost 1 base and J 0 bases, leaving 10 bases between the germline ends. In nucleotides, the CDR3 is TGCGCCAGCAGCCAAGGAGTACTTAGCTCTGGAAACACCATATATTTT. Its protein product is CASSQGVLSSGNTIYF.

This clone has only a few counts. This sequence joins TRBV6-1 and TRBJ2-1, with 14 positions matching TRBD2. Germline CDR1 and CDR2: MNHNS and SASEGT. Trimming at V came to 2 bases and at J to 7 bases, leaving 7 bases not matched to a gene. The CDR3 contains 17 residues. This chain's CDR3 is CASSEIVGTSGGNEQFF. CDR3 sequence (DNA): TGTGCCAGCAGTGAAATCGTGGGGACTAGCGGGGGAAATGAGCAGTTCTTC.

The chain joins TRBV11-2 to TRBJ1-1; D perhaps matches TRBD1 (6 bases). Trimming removed 2 bases at V and 8 bases at J, with 15 bases between. CDR3 length equals 14 residues. Germline V CDR1 and CDR2: SGHAT, FQNNGV. The CDR3 spells CASSLMGHQREAFF. Here the CDR3 DNA reads TGTGCCAGCAGCTTAATGGGACACCAGCGAGAAGCTTTCTTT.

The chain carries TRBV7-6 and TRBJ1-6; 7 bases map to TRBD1. This CDR3 spans 14 amino acids. CDR1 is SGHVS and CDR2 is FNYEAQ in the germline V gene. The V gene end was trimmed by 6 bases and the J gene end by 4 bases; junction bases not matched to a gene: 3. CDR3 region: CASSRDSYNSPLHF. The CDR3 DNA reads TGTGCCAGCAGTCGGGACAGTTATAATTCACCCCTCCACTTT.

The CDR3 DNA is TGTGCCAGCAGCGCGGGGGGGCTTGGTAAAAACATTCAGTACTTC. Its protein is CASSAGGLGKNIQYF. J is TRBJ2-4 and V is TRBV7-2, with 9 bases matching TRBD2. The trim removed 5 bases at V and 4 bases at J, leaving 6 bases unmatched. CDR1 SGHTA and CDR2 FQGNSA come from the germline V gene. The CDR3 totals 15 residues.

The chain recombines TRBV30 with TRBJ2-7; possibly TRBD1 for D (6 bases). The ends were cut back, 1 base at V and 7 bases at J, with 14 bases in the middle. Germline V CDR1 and CDR2: GTSNPN, SVGIG (reference sequence). CDR3 length: 13 residues. CDR3 residues: CAWSDRVTREQYF. CDR3 bases: TGTGCCTGGAGTGACAGGGTAACAAGAGAGCAGTACTTC.

The CDR3: CASSLGRQSNYGYTF. CDR3 in DNA: TGTGCCAGCAGTTTGGGCAGACAATCTAACTATGGCTACACCTTC. This chain uses TRBV6-2 or TRBV6-3 with TRBJ1-2; no definite D call. There are 15 residues in the CDR3. The germline V gene has CDR1 MNHEY and CDR2 SVGEGT. Trimming left V 4 bases short and J 0 bases short, with 12 bases between.

This chain uses TRBV7-9 with TRBJ1-1; perhaps TRBD1 as D (5 bases). The CDR3 is 13 residues long. Germline V gene lookup returns CDR1 SEHNR and CDR2 FQNEAQ (reference sequence). V was trimmed by 1 base and J by 4 bases, leaving 7 bases between them. CDR3 nucleotides: TGTGCCAGCAGCTTAGAGGGACTCACTGAAGCTTTCTTT. Residues: CASSLEGLTEAFF.

V gene TRBV11-2 combines with J gene TRBJ2-5; 9 nucleotides agree with TRBD2. The CDR3 has 15 residues. Per germline, CDR1 SGHAT and CDR2 FQNNGV. Trimming removed 3 bases from V and 5 bases from J; junction bases left unmatched: 7. CDR3 sequence: CASSFLLAGLETQYF. CDR3 DNA: TGTGCCAGCAGCTTTTTGCTAGCGGGGTTGGAGACCCAGTACTTC.

The chain uses TRBV3-1 (or the pseudogene TRBV3-2) and TRBJ2-5; D call uncertain. Germline CDR1 and CDR2: LGHDT and YNNKEL (reference sequence). The ends were cut back, 0 bases at V and 0 bases at J, with 5 bases in the middle. This CDR3 has 14 amino acids. The CDR3 nucleotides read TGTGCCAGCAGCCAAGATCGGTACCAAGAGACCCAGTACTTC. This gives the protein CASSQDRYQETQYF.

The chain joins TRBV11-3 to TRBJ1-6; 7 positions match TRBD1. The junction had 7 bases not matched to a gene; V was cut back by 6 bases and J by 5 bases. The CDR3 has 15 amino acids. CDR1 is SGHNT and CDR2 is YENEEA in the germline V gene. CDR3 DNA: TGTGCCAGCAGTATGACAGGGATTAATAATTCACCCCTCCACTTT. Residues: CASSMTGINNSPLHF.